This T cell receptor (beta chain) was sequenced in a study of blood T cell repertoires in COVID-19. In the study overall: COVID-19 samples, acute and convalescent, were from the United States, Italy and Spain. Sample material is recorded as cDNA or gDNA derived from T cells, B-cell-depleted T cells, or PBMCs.

TCRdb's copy holds only in-frame clones and misses some; the assay was immunoSEQ multiplex PCR. The sample contains 80,000 to 90,000 clones, around 81% of which appear only once. The sequence came from a woman aged 70-85 years with acute or convalescent COVID-19. Sequencing used peripheral blood.

CDR3 nucleotides: TGTGCCACCAGCAGACCCTGGACGGACGGGGTAGGCTACACCTTC. It specifies CATSRPWTDGVGYTF. This rearrangement joins TRBV15 to TRBJ1-2; D unclear. Germline CDR1 reads LNHNV; CDR2 reads YYDKDF (reference sequence). V lost 2 bases and J 8 bases, leaving 18 bases between the germline ends. CDR3 size: 15 residues.